This note documents a single T cell receptor beta chain sequence. The data stem from a study of blood T cell repertoires in COVID-19. V was cut by 7 bases and J by 4 bases, with 16 bases left in between. Germline V lookup: CDR1 LNHDA, CDR2 SQIVND (reference sequence). The CDR3 length is 14 residues. The method was immunoSEQ multiplex PCR; TCRdb's version includes in-frame clones alone and lacks a portion of them. The data show some 260,000 clones, 80% to 90% seen once. The gene calls are TRBV19 and TRBJ1-2, with D possibly TRBD1 on 6 matching bases. The material sequenced was PBMCs or T cells enriched from blood (not recorded which). This clonotype was obtained from a man aged 40-55 years who had recovered from COVID-19. Here the CDR3 reads CASIIDRNGYGYTF. In nucleotides, the CDR3 is TGTGCCAGTATCATCGACAGGAACGGCTATGGCTACACCTTC. The complete variable domain, with remaining parts taken from reference TRBV19 and TRBJ1-2, reads DGGITQSPKYLFRKEGQNVTLSCEQNLNHDAMYWYRQDPGQGLRLIYYSQIVNDFQKGDIAEGYSVSREKKESFPLTVTSAQKNPTAFYLCASIIDRNGYGYTFGSGTRLTVV.